This T cell receptor beta chain was found in a study of T-cell reconstitution after alpha-beta-depleted transplantation in children. This clonotype showed up just once. Unique molecular identifiers were incorporated during preparation of the TCRbeta library. One entry per CDR3 protein results from TCRdb running MiXCR on the PCR reads. The data contain about 610,000 distinct CDR3 sequences, approximately 10% of them singletons. This CDR3 has 16 amino acids. The germline gives CDR1 SGHTA, CDR2 FQGNSA. V lost 7 bases and J lost 6, with 22 bases in between. The receptor comes from a human donor who donated a stem cell graft to a child with acute myeloid leukemia. This material consisted of PBMCs from the stem cell graft donor, taken from the stem cell graft. This chain joins TRBV7-2 and TRBJ1-5, with a weak D call TRBD1 (6 bases). The CDR3 sequence is CASKIDGTFVTQPQHF. The DNA for the CDR3 is TGTGCCAGCAAAATTGATGGGACATTTGTGACTCAGCCCCAGCATTTT.